This TCR beta chain was recovered during a study of T cell responses to AZD1222 COVID-19 vaccine. Whole-study context: Investigators merged groups given second doses at roughly 4 or roughly 12 weeks.

The CDR3 covers 16 residues. Germline CDR1 is LNHDA and CDR2 is SQIVND (reference sequence). The germline V and J ends were trimmed by 6 bases and 3 bases, with 19 bases remaining between them. TCRdb's copy holds only in-frame clones and misses some; the assay was immunoSEQ multiplex PCR. The table records some 130,000 clones, roughly nine tenths of them present only once. The receptor was derived from an adult in good health. V is TRBV19 and J is TRBJ2-3; TRBD1 or TRBD2 may be the D gene (5 bases each). The source material was peripheral blood, sampled on day 0 of AZD1222 vaccination. CDR3: CASSLGVAERTDTQYF. DNA of the CDR3: TGTGCCAGTAGCCTGGGGGTGGCGGAACGGACAGATACGCAGTATTTT.